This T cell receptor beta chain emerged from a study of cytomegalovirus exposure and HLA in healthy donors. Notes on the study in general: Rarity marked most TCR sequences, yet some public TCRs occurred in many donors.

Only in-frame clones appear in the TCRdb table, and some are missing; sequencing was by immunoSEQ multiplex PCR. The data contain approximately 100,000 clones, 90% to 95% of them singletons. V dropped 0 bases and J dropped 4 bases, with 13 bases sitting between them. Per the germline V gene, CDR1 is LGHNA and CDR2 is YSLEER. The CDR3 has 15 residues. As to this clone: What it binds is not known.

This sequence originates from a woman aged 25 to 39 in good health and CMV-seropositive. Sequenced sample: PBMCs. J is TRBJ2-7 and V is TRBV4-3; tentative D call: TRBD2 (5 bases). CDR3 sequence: CASSQDGSERYEQYF. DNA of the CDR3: TGCGCCAGCAGCCAAGACGGGTCGGAGCGGTACGAGCAGTACTTC.